This entry describes one TCR beta chain. Its binding antigen is unknown. Base qualities are not at hand, and no much larger clone is one base apart. The immunoSEQ Assay, a bias-controlled multiplex PCR, was used to amplify TCRbeta CDR3 regions from genomic DNA. As for the original processing: The number of nucleated cells in each sample was estimated by amplification of reference gene primers within the assay. To quantify the absolute abundance of each unique TCRbeta CDR3 rearrangement, sequence reads were collapsed and filtered. For each sample, productive Simpson clonality was calculated as the square root of Simpson's diversity index over productive rearrangements. TCRdb took over this immuneACCESS table, retaining in-frame rearrangements with V and J assigned. Such tables are incomplete; in checked studies, under half of the missing clones stem from an unresolved V gene, and the remainder is unexplained. V, J and clone size were drawn from that table, and D and trimming were deduced from the DNA. The sample data list 98,000 or so clones, and 70% to 85% of these were observed just once. 2.5% to 3.5% of the sample rests with the top ten.

The CDR3 numbers 15 residues from cysteine through phenylalanine. The DNA shown is the 45-base CDR3, in frame from base 1. Trimming removed 5 bases from V and 1 base from J; the gene matches leave 2 bases unexplained. The CDR1 and CDR2 encoded by the germline V gene are SGHTA and FQGTGA. The sample originates from a study of blood T cell repertoires in COVID-19 (dated by TCRdb to 2020 to 2022). Context from the whole study: Collaborator samples came from the United States, Italy and Spain and covered acute and convalescent phases of COVID-19. The repertoires were made available in a free public database intended to serve as a resource for research on the immune response to SARS-CoV-2. The material from the prospective study consisted of cDNA or gDNA derived from T cells, B-cell-depleted T cells, or PBMCs. Samples came from the ongoing ImmuneRACE study (first 160 participants) plus 1,254 subjects from 6 global collaborators. Nearly every sample came with metadata listing a de-identified subject ID, COVID-19 status, age in years and sex. The dataset comprised deeply sampled blood TCRbeta repertoires from subjects exposed to, actively infected with, or recovered from COVID-19. Where available, HLA class I and class II types were obtained from metadata supplied by the sample provider rather than from assay-based typing. The investigation overall reported the following: Clinical and demographic metadata were provided uncurated, with the amount varying by source and participant.

Whole blood was collected in K2EDTA tubes by collaborating institutions according to the institutions' own protocols. For TCRbeta analysis, collaborators shipped samples as frozen whole blood, isolated PBMCs, or DNA extracted from either of those sample types. This TCR was sampled from a woman aged 80 or over with active or convalescent COVID-19. Input material: peripheral blood. The chain uses TRBV7-3 and TRBJ2-3, with 11 junctional bases fitting TRBD2. The DNA reads TGTGCCAGCAGCCTACTAGCGGGGGGCACAGATACGCAGTATTTT. Translation gives CASSLLAGGTDTQYF.